The 21 T cell receptor beta chains given below trace back to one sample, sequenced in a study of blood T cell repertoires in COVID-19. The repertoire was sequenced with immunoSEQ multiplex PCR; TCRdb's copy has only in-frame clones and lacks some. The table includes roughly 250,000 clones, 80% to 85% detected once. Sequencing was performed on peripheral blood. The source of these receptors is a person between 65 and 79 years old with COVID-19, enrolled during active disease.

In DNA, the CDR3 is TGTGCCAGCAGCTTGGCGGGGGCTCCTGAAGCTTTCTTT. Translated, it gives CASSLAGAPEAFF. The chain joins TRBV7-2 to TRBJ1-1; tentative D call: TRBD1 (6 bases). The germline V gene encodes CDR1 SGHTA and CDR2 FQGNSA. The CDR3 length is 13 residues. The V gene lost 3 bases and the J gene lost 6 bases, with 11 bases spanning the gap.

The rearrangement joins TRBV3-1 (or the pseudogene TRBV3-2) to TRBJ2-7; 8 nucleotides line up with TRBD1. Germline trimming cut 0 bases from V and 6 bases from J; bases unmatched to any gene: 7. Germline CDR1 and CDR2: LGHDT and YNNKEL (reference sequence). This CDR3 is built from 15 residues. The CDR3 is CASSQEGGQVGEQYF. The CDR3 bases are TGTGCCAGCAGCCAAGAAGGGGGACAGGTGGGCGAGCAGTACTTC.

This chain links TRBV6-1 with TRBJ1-1; 8 bases are a match to TRBD1. Germline V gene data show CDR1 as MNHNS and CDR2 as SASEGT. This CDR3 is built from 16 residues. The junction had 7 bases not matched to a gene; V was cut back by 2 bases and J by 2 bases. CDR3 DNA sequence: TGTGCCAGCAGTGAAATTTGGACAGGGAAAAACACTGAAGCTTTCTTT. Its translation: CASSEIWTGKNTEAFF.

This clone was seen only once. V is TRBV28 and J is TRBJ2-5, with 8 bases aligning to TRBD1. After removal of 2 bases from V and 7 bases from J, the junction contained 9 bases not matched to a gene. From germline, CDR1 is MDHEN and CDR2 SYDVKM. CDR3 size: 15 residues. The CDR3 sequence is CASSLDGTGGRTQYF. CDR3 sequence (DNA): TGTGCCAGCAGTTTAGACGGGACAGGAGGTCGGACCCAGTACTTC.

The chain has TRBV5-1 and TRBJ1-6; TRBD1 aligns across 9 bases. Germline loops: CDR1 SGHRS, CDR2 YFSETQ. The junction had 4 bases not matched to a gene; V was cut back by 4 bases and J by 8 bases. This CDR3 is 14 amino acids long. CDR3 nucleotide sequence: TGCGCCAGCAGCCTGGACAGGGGAGATTCACCCCTCCACTTT. The encoded protein is CASSLDRGDSPLHF.

The chain carries TRBV10-3 and TRBJ2-3; 10 positions match TRBD2. The CDR3 runs 17 residues. Germline values: CDR1 ENHRY, CDR2 SYGVKD. Germline trimming cut 0 bases from V and 2 bases from J; bases unmatched to any gene: 5. The CDR3 sequence: CAISESSLAGATDTQYF. The CDR3 DNA reads as TGTGCCATCAGTGAGTCTTCCCTAGCGGGGGCCACAGATACGCAGTATTTT.

The chain has TRBV28 and TRBJ2-7; D is ambiguous. This CDR3 comprises 10 residues. V lost 5 bases and J lost 6, with 5 bases in between. The germline V gene encodes CDR1 MDHEN and CDR2 SYDVKM. In nucleotides, the CDR3 is TGTGCCAGCAGTCGCGGCGAGCAGTACTTC. Translating it yields CASSRGEQYF.

The chain is built from TRBV2 and TRBJ2-5; maybe TRBD1 (5 bases). The length of the CDR3 is 11 residues. The ends were cut back, 5 bases at V and 13 bases at J, with 14 bases in the middle. CDR1 SNHLY and CDR2 FYNNEI come from the germline V gene. CDR3 nucleotides: TGTGCCAGCAGTTTGGACACGCGACCGTACTTC. This translates into CASSLDTRPYF.

The rearrangement uses TRBV28 and TRBJ1-5, with TRBD1 as a possible D gene (5 bases). Germline CDR1 reads MDHEN; CDR2 reads SYDVKM. The CDR3 totals 17 residues. The germline V and J ends were trimmed by 3 bases and 1 base, with 16 bases remaining between them. The DNA for the CDR3 is TGTGCCAGCAGTTTCGGGGGAGGGGTCGGGAGCAATCAGCCCCAGCATTTT. Amino acids: CASSFGGGVGSNQPQHF.

The chain couples TRBV6-2 or TRBV6-3 to TRBJ2-1; TRBD2 matches 15 bases. The germline V gene encodes CDR1 MNHEY and CDR2 SVGEGT. V lost 5 bases and J lost 9; bases outside the gene matches: 17. The CDR3 extends over 19 amino acids. CDR3 sequence (DNA): TGTGCCAGCAGTGTAAGCGGACTAGCGGGAGGGGTAGTCTTAGGTGAGCAGTTCTTC. Its translation is CASSVSGLAGGVVLGEQFF.

This clone was recorded only once. The V and J genes are TRBV18 and TRBJ2-5; a weak D match, TRBD2 (5 bases). V was cut by 6 bases and J by 5 bases, with 10 bases left in between. Looked up from germline, CDR1 is KGHSH and CDR2 is LQKENI. The length of the CDR3 is 12 residues. CDR3 DNA: TGTGCCAGCTCCCTAAGGGAGGAGACCCAGTACTTC. It encodes CASSLREETQYF.

This clone was seen only a few times. The DNA for the CDR3 is TGTGCCAGCCACGGGAGCGGGCGTGATCAGCCCCAGCATTTT. Its translation: CASHGSGRDQPQHF. This rearrangement joins TRBV2 to TRBJ1-5; no clear D. Germline V CDR1 and CDR2: SNHLY, FYNNEI. CDR3 length: 14 residues. V gave up 8 bases and J gave up 5 bases, with 16 bases separating them.

The chain is built from TRBV5-6 and TRBJ2-2, with D uncertain. The CDR3 contains 15 residues. Germline CDR1 reads SGHDT; CDR2 reads YYEEEE. Trimming cost V 0 bases and J 2 bases, with 8 bases left between them. In nucleotides, the CDR3 is TGTGCCAGCAGCTTGGGTCCTTCTAACACCGGGGAGCTGTTTTTT. Its protein product is CASSLGPSNTGELFF.

This clone was seen once. The chain couples TRBV7-8 to TRBJ2-6; D uncertain. The CDR3 has 14 amino acids. Trimming took off 6 bases at V and 4 bases at J, with 10 bases between the two ends. Germline CDR1 and CDR2: SGHVS and FQNEAQ. The CDR3 sequence: CASSPPRGANVLTF. CDR3 DNA sequence: TGTGCCAGCAGTCCGCCCCGGGGGGCCAACGTCCTGACTTTC.

J is TRBJ1-2 and V is TRBV27, with 7 bases matching TRBD1. CDR1 MNHEY and CDR2 SMNVEV come from the germline V gene (reference sequence). The CDR3 spans 12 residues. V shed 4 bases and J 5 bases; nucleotides not matched to a gene: 1. The CDR3 nucleotides read TGTGCCAGCAGTTCACAGGGGTATGGCTACACCTTC. Its translation is CASSSQGYGYTF.

V usage is TRBV2 and J usage is TRBJ2-1; 8 positions agree with TRBD2. Germline CDR1 is SNHLY and CDR2 is FYNNEI. J was trimmed by 14 bases and V by 9 bases; bases with no gene match: 12. This CDR3 contains 12 residues. The CDR3 spells CASSKDGGRKFF. In nucleotides, the CDR3 is TGTGCCAGTTCAAAAGACGGCGGGAGGAAGTTCTTC.

This rearrangement joins TRBV19 to TRBJ2-3; D is undetermined. V gave up 5 bases and J gave up 2 bases, with 14 bases separating them. The CDR3 totals 15 residues. Germline loops: CDR1 LNHDA, CDR2 SQIVND (reference sequence). This CDR3 reads CASSATLLATDTQYF. CDR3 nucleotides: TGTGCCAGTAGTGCCACCCTACTCGCCACAGATACGCAGTATTTT.

The chain is built from TRBV5-1 and TRBJ2-7; 7 bases fit TRBD1. V shed 4 bases, J shed 6 bases, and the junction held 13 bases outside the gene matches. The CDR3 is made up of 15 amino acids. Germline lookup yields CDR1 SGHRS and CDR2 YFSETQ. The CDR3 is CASSLHDRELGEQYF. In DNA form, the CDR3 reads TGCGCCAGCAGCCTCCATGACAGGGAGTTAGGCGAGCAGTACTTC. The variable domain in full, with the rest retrieved from reference TRBV5-1 and TRBJ2-7, is KAGVTQTPRYLIKTRGQQVTLSCSPISGHRSVSWYQQTPGQGLQFLFEYFSETQRNKGNFPGRFSGRQFSNSRSEMNVSTLELGDSALYLCASSLHDRELGEQYFGPGTRLTVT.

The V gene is TRBV28, the J gene TRBJ2-5; 11 positions match TRBD2. The CDR3 is 17 amino acids. The germline gives CDR1 MDHEN, CDR2 SYDVKM. J gave up 2 bases and V 5 bases, and 10 bases lay outside the gene matches. CDR3 amino acids: CASSMTSGNWRQETQYF. The CDR3 DNA reads as TGTGCCAGCAGTATGACTAGCGGGAACTGGAGGCAAGAGACCCAGTACTTC.

The chain is built from TRBV14 and TRBJ2-7, with D perhaps TRBD1 (6 bases). The V end was cut by 6 bases, the J end by 7 bases, with 13 bases between. This CDR3 is 12 amino acids long. CDR1 SGHDN and CDR2 FVKESK come from the germline V gene. The CDR3 nucleotides are TGTGCCAGCAGTAGGACAGTCCGGGAGCAGTACTTC. This codes for CASSRTVREQYF.

V usage is TRBV5-1 and J usage is TRBJ2-7; TRBD2 agrees at 8 bases. Germline V gene data show CDR1 as SGHRS and CDR2 as YFSETQ. Losses at the gene ends were 0 bases for V and 7 bases for J; bases not matched to a gene: 9. The CDR3 is 15 amino acids. The CDR3, as DNA: TGCGCCAGCAGCTTGGAGCCAGCGGGAGTGGGGGAGCAGTACTTC. It translates to CASSLEPAGVGEQYF.